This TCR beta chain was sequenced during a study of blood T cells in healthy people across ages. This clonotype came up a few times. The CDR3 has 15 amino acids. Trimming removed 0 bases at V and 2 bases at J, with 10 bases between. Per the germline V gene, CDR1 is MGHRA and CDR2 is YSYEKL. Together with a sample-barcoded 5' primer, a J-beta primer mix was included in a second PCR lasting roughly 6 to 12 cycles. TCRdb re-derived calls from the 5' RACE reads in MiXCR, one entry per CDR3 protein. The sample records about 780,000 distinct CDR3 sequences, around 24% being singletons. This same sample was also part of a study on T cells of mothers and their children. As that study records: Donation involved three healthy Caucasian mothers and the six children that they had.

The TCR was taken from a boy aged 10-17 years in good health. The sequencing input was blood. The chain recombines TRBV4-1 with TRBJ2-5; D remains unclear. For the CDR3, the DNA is TGCGCCAGCAGCCAAGAGGGCACAGTACAAGAGACCCAGTACTTC. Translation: CASSQEGTVQETQYF.